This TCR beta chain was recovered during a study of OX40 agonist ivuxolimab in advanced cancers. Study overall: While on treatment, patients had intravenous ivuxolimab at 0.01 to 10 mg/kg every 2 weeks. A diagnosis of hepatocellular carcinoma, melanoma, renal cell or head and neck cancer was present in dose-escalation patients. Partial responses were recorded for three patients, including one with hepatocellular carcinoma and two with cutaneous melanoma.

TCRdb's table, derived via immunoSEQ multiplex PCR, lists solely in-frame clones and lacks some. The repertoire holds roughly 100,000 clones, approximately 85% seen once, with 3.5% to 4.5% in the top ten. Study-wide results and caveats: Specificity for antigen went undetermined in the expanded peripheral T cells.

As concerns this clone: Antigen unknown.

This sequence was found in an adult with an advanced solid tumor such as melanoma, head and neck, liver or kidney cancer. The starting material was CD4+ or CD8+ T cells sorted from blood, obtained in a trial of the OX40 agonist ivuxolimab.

The CDR3 reads CASSHTYNEQFF. The DNA of the CDR3 is TGTGCCAGCAGTCACACCTACAATGAGCAGTTCTTC. The chain has TRBV27 and TRBJ2-1, with D unresolved. V shed 5 bases and J shed 2 bases, with 4 bases lying between them. The germline gives CDR1 MNHEY, CDR2 SMNVEV (reference sequence). CDR3 length equals 12 residues.